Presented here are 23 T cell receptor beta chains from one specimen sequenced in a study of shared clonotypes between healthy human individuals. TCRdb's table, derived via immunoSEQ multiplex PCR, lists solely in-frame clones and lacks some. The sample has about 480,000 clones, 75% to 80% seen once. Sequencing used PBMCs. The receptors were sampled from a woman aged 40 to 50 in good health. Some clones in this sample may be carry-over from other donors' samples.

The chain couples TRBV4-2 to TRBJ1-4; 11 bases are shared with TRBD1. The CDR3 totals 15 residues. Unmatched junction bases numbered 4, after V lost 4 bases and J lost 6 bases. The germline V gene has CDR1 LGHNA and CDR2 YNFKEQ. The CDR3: CASSRPGQGDEKLFF. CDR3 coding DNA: TGTGCCAGCAGCCGACCGGGACAGGGGGATGAAAAACTGTTTTTT.

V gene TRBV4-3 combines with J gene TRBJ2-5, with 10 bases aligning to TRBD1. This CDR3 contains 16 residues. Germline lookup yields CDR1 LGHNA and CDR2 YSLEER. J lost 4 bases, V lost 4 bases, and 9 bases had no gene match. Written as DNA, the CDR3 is TGCGCCAGCAGCCCCCGGACAGGGGGACTCGTAGAGACCCAGTACTTC. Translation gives CASSPRTGGLVETQYF.

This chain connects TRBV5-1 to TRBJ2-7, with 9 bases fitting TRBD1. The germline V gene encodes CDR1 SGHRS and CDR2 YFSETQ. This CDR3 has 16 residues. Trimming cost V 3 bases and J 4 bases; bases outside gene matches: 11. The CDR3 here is CASSYTGQGIGYEQYF. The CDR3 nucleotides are TGCGCCAGCAGCTACACCGGACAGGGGATCGGGTACGAGCAGTACTTC.

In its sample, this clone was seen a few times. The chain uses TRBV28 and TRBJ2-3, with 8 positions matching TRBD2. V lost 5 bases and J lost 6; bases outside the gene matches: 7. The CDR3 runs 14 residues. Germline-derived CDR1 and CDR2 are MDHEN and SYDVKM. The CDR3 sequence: CASSGGLAVDTQYF. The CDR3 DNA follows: TGTGCCAGCAGTGGAGGACTAGCAGTGGATACGCAGTATTTT. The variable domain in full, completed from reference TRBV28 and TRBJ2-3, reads DVKVTQSSRYLVKRTGEKVFLECVQDMDHENMFWYRQDPGLGLRLIYFSYDVKMKEKGDIPEGYSVSREKKERFSLILESASTNQTSMYLCASSGGLAVDTQYFGPGTRLTVL.

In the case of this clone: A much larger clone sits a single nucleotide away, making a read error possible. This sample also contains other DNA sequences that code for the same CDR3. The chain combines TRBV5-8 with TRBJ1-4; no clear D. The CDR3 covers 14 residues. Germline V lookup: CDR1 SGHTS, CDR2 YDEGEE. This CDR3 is CASSGDRFNEKLFF. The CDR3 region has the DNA TGTGCCAGCAGCGGAGACCGGTTCAATGAAAAGCTGTTTTTT.

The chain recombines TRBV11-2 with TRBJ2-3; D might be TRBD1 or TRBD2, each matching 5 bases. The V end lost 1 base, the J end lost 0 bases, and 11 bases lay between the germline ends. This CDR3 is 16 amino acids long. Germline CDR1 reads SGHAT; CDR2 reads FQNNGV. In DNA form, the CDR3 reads TGTGCCAGCAGCTTAGGAGGGGCCCCTAGCACAGATACGCAGTATTTT. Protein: CASSLGGAPSTDTQYF.

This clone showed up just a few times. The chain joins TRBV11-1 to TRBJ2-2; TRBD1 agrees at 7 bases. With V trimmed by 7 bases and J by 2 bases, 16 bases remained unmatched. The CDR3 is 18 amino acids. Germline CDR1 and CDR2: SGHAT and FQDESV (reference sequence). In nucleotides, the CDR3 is TGTGCCAGCAACCCAGGTGGCAGGGGGATGGATAACACCGGGGAGCTGTTTTTT. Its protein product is CASNPGGRGMDNTGELFF.

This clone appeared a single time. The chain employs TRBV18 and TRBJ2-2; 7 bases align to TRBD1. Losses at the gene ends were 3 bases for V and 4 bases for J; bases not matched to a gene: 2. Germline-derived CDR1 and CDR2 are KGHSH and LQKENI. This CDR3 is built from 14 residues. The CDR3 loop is CASSPGTATGELFF. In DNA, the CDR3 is TGTGCCAGCTCACCCGGGACAGCCACCGGGGAGCTGTTTTTT.

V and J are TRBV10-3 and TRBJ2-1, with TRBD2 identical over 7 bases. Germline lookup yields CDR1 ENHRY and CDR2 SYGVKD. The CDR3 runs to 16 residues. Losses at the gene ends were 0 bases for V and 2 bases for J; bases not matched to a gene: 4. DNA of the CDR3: TGTGCCATCAGTGAGTCGGGCGGGAGTGCCTACAATGAGCAGTTCTTC. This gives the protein CAISESGGSAYNEQFF.

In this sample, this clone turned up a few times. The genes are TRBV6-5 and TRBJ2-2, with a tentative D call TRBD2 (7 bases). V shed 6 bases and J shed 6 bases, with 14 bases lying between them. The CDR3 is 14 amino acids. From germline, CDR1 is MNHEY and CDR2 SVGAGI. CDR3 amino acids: CASSPVGGAGELFF. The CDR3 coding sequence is TGTGCCAGCAGCCCCGTAGGGGGGGCCGGGGAGCTGTTTTTT.

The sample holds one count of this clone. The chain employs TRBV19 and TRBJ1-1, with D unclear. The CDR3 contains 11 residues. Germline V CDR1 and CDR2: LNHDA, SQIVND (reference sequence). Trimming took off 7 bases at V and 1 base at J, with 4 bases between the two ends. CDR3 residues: CASTENTEAFF. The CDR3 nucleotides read TGTGCCAGTACGGAGAACACTGAAGCTTTCTTT. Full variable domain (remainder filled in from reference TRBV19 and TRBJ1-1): DGGITQSPKYLFRKEGQNVTLSCEQNLNHDAMYWYRQDPGQGLRLIYYSQIVNDFQKGDIAEGYSVSREKKESFPLTVTSAQKNPTAFYLCASTENTEAFFGQGTRLTVV.

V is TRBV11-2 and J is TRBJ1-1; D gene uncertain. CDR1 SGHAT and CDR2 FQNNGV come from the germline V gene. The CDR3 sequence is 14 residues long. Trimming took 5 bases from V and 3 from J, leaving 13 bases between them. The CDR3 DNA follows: TGTGCCAGCAGCGCAAATGTTGGGGACACTGAAGCTTTCTTT. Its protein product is CASSANVGDTEAFF.

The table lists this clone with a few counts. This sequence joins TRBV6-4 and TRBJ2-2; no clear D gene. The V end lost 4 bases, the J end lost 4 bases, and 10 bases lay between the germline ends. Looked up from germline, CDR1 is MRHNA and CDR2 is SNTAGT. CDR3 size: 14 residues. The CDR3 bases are TGTGCCAGCAGTGGTGGTAGTAGCACCGGGGAGCTGTTTTTT. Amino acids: CASSGGSSTGELFF.

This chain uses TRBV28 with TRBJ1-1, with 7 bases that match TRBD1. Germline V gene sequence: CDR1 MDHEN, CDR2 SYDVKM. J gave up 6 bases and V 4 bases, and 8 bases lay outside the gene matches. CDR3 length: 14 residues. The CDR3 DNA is TGTGCCAGCAGTTCATTGACAGGGAGGGCTGAAGCTTTCTTT. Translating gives CASSSLTGRAEAFF. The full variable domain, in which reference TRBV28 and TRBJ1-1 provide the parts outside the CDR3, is DVKVTQSSRYLVKRTGEKVFLECVQDMDHENMFWYRQDPGLGLRLIYFSYDVKMKEKGDIPEGYSVSREKKERFSLILESASTNQTSMYLCASSSLTGRAEAFFGQGTRLTVV.

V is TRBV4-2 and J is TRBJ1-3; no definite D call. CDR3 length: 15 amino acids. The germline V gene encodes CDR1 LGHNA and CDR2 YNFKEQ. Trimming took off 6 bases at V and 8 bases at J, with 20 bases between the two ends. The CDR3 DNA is TGTGCCAGCAGATTTACTCCAGTGCAGGACTACACCATATATTTT. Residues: CASRFTPVQDYTIYF.

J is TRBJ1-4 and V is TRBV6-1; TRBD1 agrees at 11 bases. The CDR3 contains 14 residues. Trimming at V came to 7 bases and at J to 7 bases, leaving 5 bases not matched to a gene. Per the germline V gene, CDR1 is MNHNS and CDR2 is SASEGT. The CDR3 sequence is CASNPDRGREKLFF. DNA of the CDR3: TGTGCCAGCAACCCGGACAGGGGGCGTGAAAAACTGTTTTTT.

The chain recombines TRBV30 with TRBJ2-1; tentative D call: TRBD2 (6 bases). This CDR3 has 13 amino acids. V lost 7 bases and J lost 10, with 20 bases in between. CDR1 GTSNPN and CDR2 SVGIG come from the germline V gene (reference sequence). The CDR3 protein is CAYQKEGMREQFF. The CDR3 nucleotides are TGTGCCTACCAAAAGGAGGGAATGAGGGAGCAGTTCTTC.

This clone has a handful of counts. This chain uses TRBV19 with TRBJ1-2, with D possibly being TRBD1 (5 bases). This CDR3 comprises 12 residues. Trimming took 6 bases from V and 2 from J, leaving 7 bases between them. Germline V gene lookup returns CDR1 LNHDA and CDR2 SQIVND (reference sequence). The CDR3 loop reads CASSRANYGYTF. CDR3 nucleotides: TGTGCCAGTAGCAGGGCGAACTATGGCTACACCTTC.

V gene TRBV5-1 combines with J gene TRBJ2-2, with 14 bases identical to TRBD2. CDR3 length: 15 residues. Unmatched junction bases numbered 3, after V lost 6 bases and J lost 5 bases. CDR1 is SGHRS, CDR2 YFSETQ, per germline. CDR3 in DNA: TGCGCCAGCACCCGACTAGCGGGAGGGACCGGGGAGCTGTTTTTT. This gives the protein CASTRLAGGTGELFF.

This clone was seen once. CDR3 nucleotides: TGTGCCAGCAGCTCCTGGGTCACAGGGGGTAATGGCTACACCTTC. This translates into CASSSWVTGGNGYTF. This chain joins TRBV5-4 and TRBJ1-2; 8 bases match TRBD1. V lost 3 bases and J lost 6; bases outside the gene matches: 10. There are 15 residues in the CDR3. Germline V gene data show CDR1 as SGHNT and CDR2 as YYREEE (reference sequence).

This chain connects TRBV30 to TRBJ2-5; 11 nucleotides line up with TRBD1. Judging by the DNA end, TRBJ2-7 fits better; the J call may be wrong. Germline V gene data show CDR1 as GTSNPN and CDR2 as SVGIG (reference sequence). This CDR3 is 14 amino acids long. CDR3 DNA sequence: TGTGCCTCACGGACAGGGGGCGGGGTCTACGAGCAGTACTTC. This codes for CASRTGGGVYEQYF.

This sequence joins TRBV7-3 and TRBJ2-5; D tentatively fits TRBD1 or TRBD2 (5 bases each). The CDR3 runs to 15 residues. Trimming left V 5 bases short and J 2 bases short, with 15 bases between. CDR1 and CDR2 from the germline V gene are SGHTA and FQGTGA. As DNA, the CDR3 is TGTGCCAGCAGCCACCACCAGGGAGAGCAAGAGACCCAGTACTTC. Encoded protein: CASSHHQGEQETQYF. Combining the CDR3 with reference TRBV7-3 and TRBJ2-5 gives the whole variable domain GAGVSQTPSNKVTEKGKYVELRCDPISGHTALYWYRQSLGQGPEFLIYFQGTGAADDSGLPNDRFFAVRPEGSVSTLKIQRTERGDSAVYLCASSHHQGEQETQYFGPGTRLLVL.

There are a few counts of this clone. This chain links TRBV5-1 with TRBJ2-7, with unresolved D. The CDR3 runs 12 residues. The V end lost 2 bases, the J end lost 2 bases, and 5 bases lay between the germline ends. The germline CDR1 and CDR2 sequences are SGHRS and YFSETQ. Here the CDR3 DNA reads TGCGCCAGCAGCTTACAAGCCTACGAGCAGTACTTC. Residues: CASSLQAYEQYF.